This T cell receptor beta chain derives from a study of blood T cell repertoires in COVID-19. Study-level background: The study drew acute and convalescent COVID-19 samples from the United States, Italy and Spain. PBMCs, B-cell-depleted T cells, or T cells were the source of the cDNA or gDNA that made up the material.

The CDR3 totals 14 residues. Germline V gene sequence: CDR1 SGHVS, CDR2 FQNEAQ. V lost 3 bases and J lost 5, with 12 bases in between. Sequenced by immunoSEQ multiplex PCR; TCRdb stores in-frame clones only, minus some. Of roughly 320,000 clones in the sample, nearly 90% were seen once. The Seattle patients joined while their infection was active and were tracked longitudinally afterward. The chain joins TRBV7-8 to TRBJ2-3, with D tentatively TRBD2 (6 bases). The sequence derives from a woman aged 25 to 39 with COVID-19, enrolled during active disease. The specimen was peripheral blood. CDR3 sequence (DNA): TGTGCCAGCAGCTTTTCGGGGGATAGAGATACGCAGTATTTT. It encodes CASSFSGDRDTQYF.